The clone carrying this T cell receptor (beta chain) was seen a few times. What it recognizes is unknown. CDR1 is SEHNR and CDR2 is FQNEAQ in the germline V gene (reference sequence). J lost 4 bases, V lost 3 bases, and 4 bases had no gene match. The CDR3 consists of 16 residues. The sample is drawn from a study of PD-1 blockade in mismatch repair-deficient tumors. On the study more broadly: Enrolled about 2013-2017, patients had progressing, pretreated mismatch repair-deficient cancers of approximately 13 types.

All patients were mismatch repair deficient, assessed by either PCR or immunohistochemistry. The TCR-sequenced patients were a few responders to pembrolizumab. The repertoire was sequenced with immunoSEQ multiplex PCR; TCRdb's copy has only in-frame clones and lacks some. The data contain just under 80,000 clones, 80% to 90% of them singletons. Study-level points and caveats: Rapid post-treatment expansion, then contraction, generally preceding radiologic response, marked tumor-resident clones.

The material sequenced was peripheral blood, taken 44 weeks after starting pembrolizumab. The chain carries TRBV7-9 and TRBJ2-5; TRBD2 agrees at 14 bases. The TCR originated in an adult with mismatch repair-deficient cancer. The CDR3 DNA reads TGTGCCAGCAGCTTGTCGACTAGCGGGAGGGGAGAGACCCAGTACTTC. Protein product: CASSLSTSGRGETQYF.